This T cell receptor beta chain is drawn from a study of T cell responses to AZD1222 COVID-19 vaccine. Trimming cost V 7 bases and J 8 bases; bases outside gene matches: 8. Germline values: CDR1 LGHDT, CDR2 YNNKEL (reference sequence). This CDR3 is built from 13 residues. TCRdb keeps only in-frame clones here, not all; method: immunoSEQ multiplex PCR. The profile shows approximately 100,000 clones, around 94% of them singletons. Here the sequenced sample was peripheral blood, taken on day 0 of AZD1222 vaccination. The rearrangement links TRBV3-1 (or the pseudogene TRBV3-2) to TRBJ1-1; 9 bases match TRBD1. The TCR sequence derives from an adult in good health. In DNA form, the CDR3 reads TGTGCCAGCACCGGACAGGGGAGAGTAGAAGCTTTCTTT. It is translated as CASTGQGRVEAFF.